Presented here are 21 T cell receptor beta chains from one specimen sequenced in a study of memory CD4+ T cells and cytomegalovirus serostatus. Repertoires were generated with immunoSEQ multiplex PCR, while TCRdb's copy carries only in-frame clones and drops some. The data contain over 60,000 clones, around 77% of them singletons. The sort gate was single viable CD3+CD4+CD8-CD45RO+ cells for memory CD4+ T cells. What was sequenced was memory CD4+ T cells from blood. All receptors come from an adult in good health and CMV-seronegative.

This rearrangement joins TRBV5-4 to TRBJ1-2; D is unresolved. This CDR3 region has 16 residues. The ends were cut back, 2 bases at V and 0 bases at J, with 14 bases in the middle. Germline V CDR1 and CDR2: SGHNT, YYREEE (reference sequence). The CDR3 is CASSLVKGLTNYGYTF. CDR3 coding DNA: TGTGCCAGCAGCTTAGTTAAAGGGCTGACTAACTATGGCTACACCTTC.

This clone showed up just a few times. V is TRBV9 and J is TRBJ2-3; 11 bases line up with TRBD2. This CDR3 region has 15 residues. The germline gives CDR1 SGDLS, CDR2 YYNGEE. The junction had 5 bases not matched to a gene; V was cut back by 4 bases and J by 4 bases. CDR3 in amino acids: CASSLTSGAADTQYF. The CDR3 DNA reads TGTGCCAGCAGCCTGACTAGCGGGGCCGCAGATACGCAGTATTTT.

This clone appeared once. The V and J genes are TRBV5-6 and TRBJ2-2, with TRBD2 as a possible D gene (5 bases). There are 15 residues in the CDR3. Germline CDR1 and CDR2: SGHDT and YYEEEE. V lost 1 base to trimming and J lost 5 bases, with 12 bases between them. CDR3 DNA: TGTGCCAGCAGCTTGTTGGGCCGGAGGACCGGGGAGCTGTTTTTT. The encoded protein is CASSLLGRRTGELFF. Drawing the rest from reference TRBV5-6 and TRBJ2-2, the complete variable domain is DAGVTQSPTHLIKTRGQQVTLRCSPKSGHDTVSWYQQALGQGPQFIFQYYEEEERQRGNFPDRFSGHQFPNYSSELNVNALLLGDSALYLCASSLLGRRTGELFFGEGSRLTVL.

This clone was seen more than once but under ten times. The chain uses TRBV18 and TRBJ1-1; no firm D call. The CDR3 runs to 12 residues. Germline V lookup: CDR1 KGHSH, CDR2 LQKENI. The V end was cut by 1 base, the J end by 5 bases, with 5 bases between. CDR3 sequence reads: CASSPQQTEAFF. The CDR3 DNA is TGTGCCAGCTCACCACAGCAAACTGAAGCTTTCTTT.

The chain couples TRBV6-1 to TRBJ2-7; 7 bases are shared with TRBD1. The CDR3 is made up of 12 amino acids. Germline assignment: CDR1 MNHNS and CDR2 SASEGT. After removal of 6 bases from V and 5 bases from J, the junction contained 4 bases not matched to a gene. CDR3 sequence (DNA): TGTGCCAGCAGCGACAGGGTGGACGAGCAGTACTTC. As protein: CASSDRVDEQYF.

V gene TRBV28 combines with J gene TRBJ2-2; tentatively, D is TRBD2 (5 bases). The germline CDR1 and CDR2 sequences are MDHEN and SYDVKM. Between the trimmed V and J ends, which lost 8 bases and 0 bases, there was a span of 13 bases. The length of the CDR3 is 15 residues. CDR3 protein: CASRREGTNTGELFF. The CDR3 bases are TGTGCCAGCCGCCGGGAAGGAACGAACACCGGGGAGCTGTTTTTT.

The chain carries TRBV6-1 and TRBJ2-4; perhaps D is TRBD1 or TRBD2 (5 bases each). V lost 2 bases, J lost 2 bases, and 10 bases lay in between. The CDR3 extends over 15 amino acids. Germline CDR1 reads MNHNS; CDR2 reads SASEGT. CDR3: CASSERWGTKNIQYF. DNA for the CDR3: TGTGCCAGCAGTGAACGGTGGGGGACCAAAAACATTCAGTACTTC.

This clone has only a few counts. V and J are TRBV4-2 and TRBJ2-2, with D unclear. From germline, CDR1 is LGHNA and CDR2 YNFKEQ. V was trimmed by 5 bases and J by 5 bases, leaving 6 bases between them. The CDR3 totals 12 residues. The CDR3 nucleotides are TGTGCCAGCAGCGATGCGACCGGGGAGCTGTTTTTT. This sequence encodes CASSDATGELFF.

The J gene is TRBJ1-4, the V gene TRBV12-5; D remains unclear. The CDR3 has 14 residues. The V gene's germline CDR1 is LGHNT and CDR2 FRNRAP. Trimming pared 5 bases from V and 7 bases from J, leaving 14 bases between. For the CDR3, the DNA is TGTGCTAGTGGTCGGGGTGAGTCTAGTGAAAAACTGTTTTTT. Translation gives CASGRGESSEKLFF.

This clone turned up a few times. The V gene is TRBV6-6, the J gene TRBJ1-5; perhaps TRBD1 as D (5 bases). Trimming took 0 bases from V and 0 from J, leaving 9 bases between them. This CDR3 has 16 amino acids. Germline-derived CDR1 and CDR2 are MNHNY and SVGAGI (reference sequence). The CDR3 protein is CASSYSWTHSNQPQHF. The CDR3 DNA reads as TGTGCCAGCAGTTACTCCTGGACACATAGCAATCAGCCCCAGCATTTT.

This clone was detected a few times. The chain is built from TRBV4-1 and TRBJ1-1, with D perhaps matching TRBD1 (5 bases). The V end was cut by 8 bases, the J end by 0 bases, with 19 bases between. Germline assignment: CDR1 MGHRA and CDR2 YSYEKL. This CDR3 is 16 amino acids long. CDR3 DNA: TGCGCCAGCGCCCCCACCGGGGCCAAAATGAACACTGAAGCTTTCTTT. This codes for CASAPTGAKMNTEAFF.

As DNA, the CDR3 is TGTGCCAGCAGTGGGGACCTTAAAAACATTCAGTACTTC. It translates to CASSGDLKNIQYF. V is TRBV6-1 and J is TRBJ2-4; D tentatively fits TRBD1 or TRBD2 (5 bases each). Germline V gene data show CDR1 as MNHNS and CDR2 as SASEGT. The germline V and J ends were trimmed by 4 bases and 4 bases, with 8 bases remaining between them. The CDR3 is 13 residues long.

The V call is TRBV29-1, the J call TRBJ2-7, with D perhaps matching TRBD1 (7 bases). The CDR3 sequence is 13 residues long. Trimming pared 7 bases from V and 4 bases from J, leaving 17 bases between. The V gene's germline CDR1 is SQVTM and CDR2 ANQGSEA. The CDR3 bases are TGCAGCGCTGCGGGACAGCGCATGTACGAGCAGTACTTC. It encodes CSAAGQRMYEQYF.

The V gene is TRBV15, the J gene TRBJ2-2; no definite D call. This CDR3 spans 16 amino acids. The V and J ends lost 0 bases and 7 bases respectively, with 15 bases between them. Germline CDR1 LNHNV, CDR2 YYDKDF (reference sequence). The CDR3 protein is CATSRDSVGVGGELFF. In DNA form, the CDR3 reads TGTGCCACCAGCAGAGATTCGGTTGGGGTAGGCGGGGAGCTGTTTTTT.

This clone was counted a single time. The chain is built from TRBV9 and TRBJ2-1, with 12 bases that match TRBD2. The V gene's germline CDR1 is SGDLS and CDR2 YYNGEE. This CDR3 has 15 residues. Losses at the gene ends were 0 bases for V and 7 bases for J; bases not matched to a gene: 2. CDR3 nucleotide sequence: TGTGCCAGCAGCGTAGGACTAGCGGGAGAGAATGAGCAGTTCTTC. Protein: CASSVGLAGENEQFF.

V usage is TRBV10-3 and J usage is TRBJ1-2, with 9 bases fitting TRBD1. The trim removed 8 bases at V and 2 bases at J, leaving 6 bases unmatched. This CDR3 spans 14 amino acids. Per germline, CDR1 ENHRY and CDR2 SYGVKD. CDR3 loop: CAIGTGFINYGYTF. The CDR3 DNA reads TGTGCCATCGGGACAGGGTTCATCAACTATGGCTACACCTTC.

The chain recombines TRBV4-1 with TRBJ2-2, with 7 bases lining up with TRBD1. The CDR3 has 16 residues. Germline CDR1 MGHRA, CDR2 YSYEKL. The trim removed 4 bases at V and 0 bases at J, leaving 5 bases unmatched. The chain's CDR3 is CASSLSGTANTGELFF. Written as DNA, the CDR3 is TGCGCCAGCAGCCTCTCCGGGACAGCGAACACCGGGGAGCTGTTTTTT.

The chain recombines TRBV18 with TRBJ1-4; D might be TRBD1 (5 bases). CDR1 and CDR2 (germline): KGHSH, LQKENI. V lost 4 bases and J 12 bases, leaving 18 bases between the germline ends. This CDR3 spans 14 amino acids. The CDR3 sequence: CASSRYSTAEELFF. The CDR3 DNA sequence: TGTGCCAGCTCACGATATTCGACAGCCGAGGAACTGTTTTTT.

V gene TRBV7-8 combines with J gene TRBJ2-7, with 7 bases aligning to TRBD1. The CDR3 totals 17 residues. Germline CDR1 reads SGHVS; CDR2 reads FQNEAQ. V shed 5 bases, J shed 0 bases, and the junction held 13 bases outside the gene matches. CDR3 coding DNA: TGTGCCAGCAGCCTAGGTGCGAACAGGGGAAGCTCCTACGAGCAGTACTTC. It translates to CASSLGANRGSSYEQYF.

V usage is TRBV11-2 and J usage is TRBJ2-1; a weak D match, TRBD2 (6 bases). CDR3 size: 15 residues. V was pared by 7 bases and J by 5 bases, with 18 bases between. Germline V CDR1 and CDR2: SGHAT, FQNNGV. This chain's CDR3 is CASKEGEVGDNEQFF. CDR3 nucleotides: TGTGCCAGCAAGGAGGGAGAGGTAGGGGACAATGAGCAGTTCTTC. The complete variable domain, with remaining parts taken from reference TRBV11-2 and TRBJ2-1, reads EAGVAQSPRYKIIEKRQSVAFWCNPISGHATLYWYQQILGQGPKLLIQFQNNGVVDDSQLPKDRFSAERLKGVDSTLKIQPAKLEDSAVYLCASKEGEVGDNEQFFGPGTRLTVL.

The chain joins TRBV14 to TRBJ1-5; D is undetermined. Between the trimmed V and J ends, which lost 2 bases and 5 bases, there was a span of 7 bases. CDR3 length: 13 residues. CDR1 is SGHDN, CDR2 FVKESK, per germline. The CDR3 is CASSQTLDQPQHF. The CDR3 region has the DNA TGTGCCAGCAGCCAAACACTGGATCAGCCCCAGCATTTT.